This paragraph reports one T cell receptor (beta chain). The antigen is undetermined. There are 14 residues in the CDR3. Losses at the gene ends were 4 bases for V and 5 bases for J; bases not matched to a gene: 4. The V gene's germline CDR1 is LNHDA and CDR2 SQIVND (reference sequence). Here immunoSEQ multiplex PCR was the method, and the copy in TCRdb shows in-frame clones only, minus some. The top ten hold under 55% of the sample, which has thousands of clones, 65% to 75% seen once. This sample stems from a study of CD8 T cell repertoires and HIV-1 epitope variants. About the research overall: T cells were stimulated with Twenty-five Gag and Nef peptides separately. The baseline condition was 1M T cells left uncultured.

The chain couples TRBV19 to TRBJ2-1, with 8 bases that match TRBD2. The receptor was derived from a male donor with HIV. Sequencing input: cultured CD8+ T cells derived from PBMCs. The CDR3 DNA sequence: TGTGCCAGTAGTAGAACTAGCGGAAACAATGAGCAGTTCTTC. It translates to CASSRTSGNNEQFF. The full variable domain, in which reference TRBV19 and TRBJ2-1 provide the parts outside the CDR3, is DGGITQSPKYLFRKEGQNVTLSCEQNLNHDAMYWYRQDPGQGLRLIYYSQIVNDFQKGDIAEGYSVSREKKESFPLTVTSAQKNPTAFYLCASSRTSGNNEQFFGPGTRLTVL.